This entry describes one T cell receptor (beta chain). These data belong to a study of PD-1 blockade in classical Hodgkin lymphoma. Using immunoSEQ multiplex PCR, the repertoire was profiled, and TCRdb retains in-frame clones only, with some absent. This sample has about 66,000 clones; 70% to 80% occur once, and the top ten carry just over 9%. No patient escaped relapse after autologous stem cell transplantation, and brentuximab vedotin exposure varied. Trimming shortened V by 5 bases and J by 0 bases, and 17 bases separated the two germline ends. The CDR3 sequence is 16 residues long. CDR1 is PRHDT and CDR2 is FYEKMQ in the germline V gene (reference sequence).

The chain recombines TRBV13 with TRBJ2-7, with D maybe TRBD1 (5 bases). Sequenced here: peripheral blood mononuclear cells (PBMCs), sampled before the second cycle of nivolumab. The TCR was taken from a human donor with classical Hodgkin lymphoma. Here the CDR3 reads CASSDRLNSDSYEQYF. CDR3 sequence (DNA): TGTGCCAGCAGCGACAGACTTAACAGCGACTCCTACGAGCAGTACTTC.